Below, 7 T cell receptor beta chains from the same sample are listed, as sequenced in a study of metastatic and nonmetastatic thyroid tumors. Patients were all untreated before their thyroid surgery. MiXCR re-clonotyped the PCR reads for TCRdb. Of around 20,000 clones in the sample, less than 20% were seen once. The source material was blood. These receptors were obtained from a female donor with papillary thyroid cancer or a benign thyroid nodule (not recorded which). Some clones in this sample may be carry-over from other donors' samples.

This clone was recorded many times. CDR3 DNA sequence: TGTGCCAGCAGCCCAGGGGTGATGGGACTGGGGGAGCTGTTTTTT. Its protein product is CASSPGVMGLGELFF. This sequence joins TRBV7-2 and TRBJ2-2; D possibly uses TRBD1 or TRBD2 (6 bases each). Germline CDR1 is SGHTA and CDR2 is FQGNSA. V lost 5 bases and J 8 bases, leaving 18 bases between the germline ends. The CDR3 has 15 amino acids.

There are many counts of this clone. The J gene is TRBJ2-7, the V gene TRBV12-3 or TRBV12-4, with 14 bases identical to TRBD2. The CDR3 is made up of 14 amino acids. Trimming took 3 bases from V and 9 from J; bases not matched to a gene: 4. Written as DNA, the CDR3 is TGTGCCAGCAGTTTGACCGGGACTAGCGGGGGGCAGTACTTC. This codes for CASSLTGTSGGQYF.

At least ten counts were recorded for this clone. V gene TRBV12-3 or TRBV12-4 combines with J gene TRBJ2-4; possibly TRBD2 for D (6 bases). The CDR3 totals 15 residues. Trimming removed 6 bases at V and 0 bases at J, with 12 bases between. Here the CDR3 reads CASRASDLAKNIQYF. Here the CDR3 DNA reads TGTGCCAGCAGAGCTAGCGACCTAGCCAAAAACATTCAGTACTTC.

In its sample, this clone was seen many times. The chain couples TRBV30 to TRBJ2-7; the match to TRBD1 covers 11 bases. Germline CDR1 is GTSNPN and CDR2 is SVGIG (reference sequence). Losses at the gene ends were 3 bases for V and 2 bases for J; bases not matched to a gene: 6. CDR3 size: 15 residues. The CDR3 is CAWRDGDRGAYEQYF. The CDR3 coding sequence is TGTGCCTGGAGAGACGGGGACAGGGGGGCCTACGAGCAGTACTTC.

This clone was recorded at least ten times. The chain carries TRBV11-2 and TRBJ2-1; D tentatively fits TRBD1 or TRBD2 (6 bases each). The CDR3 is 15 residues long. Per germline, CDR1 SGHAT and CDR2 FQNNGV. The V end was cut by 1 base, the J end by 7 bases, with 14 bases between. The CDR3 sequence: CASSLAPEGGNEQFF. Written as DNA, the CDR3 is TGTGCCAGCAGCTTAGCCCCAGAAGGGGGGAATGAGCAGTTCTTC.

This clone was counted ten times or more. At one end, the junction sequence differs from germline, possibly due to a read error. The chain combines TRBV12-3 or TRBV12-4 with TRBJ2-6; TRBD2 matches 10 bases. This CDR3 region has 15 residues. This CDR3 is CASSLAGAGANVLTF. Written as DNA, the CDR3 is TGTGCCAGCAGTCTAGCGGGAGCTGGGGCCAACGTCCTGACTTTC.

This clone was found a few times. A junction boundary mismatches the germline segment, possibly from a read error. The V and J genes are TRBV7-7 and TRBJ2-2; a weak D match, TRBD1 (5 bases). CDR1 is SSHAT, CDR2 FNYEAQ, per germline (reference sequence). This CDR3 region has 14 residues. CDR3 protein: CASRVDSNTGELFF. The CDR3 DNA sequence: TGTGCTAGCAGGGTAGACTCCAACACCGGGGAGCTGTTTTTT.